The clone carrying this TCR beta chain appeared a few times. Its antigen is as yet unknown. These data belong to a study of tissue T cells after allogeneic stem cell transplantation. Clones were read by immunoSEQ multiplex PCR, and TCRdb kept only the in-frame ones, dropping some. The sample contains approximately 4,900 clones, approximately 74% of which appear only once. Study-wide results and limits: Motif-based clustering found tissue-specific repertoire signatures shared across patients, though few clones were shared.

The specimen comprised tissue from the colon, sampled at autopsy. The clonotype comes from an older female donor with lung cancer.

CDR3 bases: TGTGCCAGCAGCTTAGGGACTAGCGGAGCAAACCAAGAGACCCAGTACTTC. It translates to CASSLGTSGANQETQYF. The V gene is TRBV7-9, the J gene TRBJ2-5; TRBD2 aligns across 10 bases. The V gene end was trimmed by 1 base and the J gene end by 0 bases; junction bases not matched to a gene: 5. This CDR3 region has 17 residues. Germline V gene data show CDR1 as SEHNR and CDR2 as FQNEAQ (reference sequence).